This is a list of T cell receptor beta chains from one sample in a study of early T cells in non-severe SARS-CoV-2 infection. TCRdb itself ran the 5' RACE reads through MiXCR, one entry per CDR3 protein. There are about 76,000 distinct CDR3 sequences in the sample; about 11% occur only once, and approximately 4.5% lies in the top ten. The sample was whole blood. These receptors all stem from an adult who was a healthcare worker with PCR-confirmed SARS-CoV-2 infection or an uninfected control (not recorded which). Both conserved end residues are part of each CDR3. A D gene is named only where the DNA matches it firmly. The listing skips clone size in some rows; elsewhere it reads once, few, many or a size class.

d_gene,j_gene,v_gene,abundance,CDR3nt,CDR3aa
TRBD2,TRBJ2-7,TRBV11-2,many,TGTGCCAGCAAGACGACTAGCGGGGGGGCGCGCGAGCAGTACTTC,CASKTTSGGAREQYF
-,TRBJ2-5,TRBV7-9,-,TGTGCCAGCAGCTTAAGTAGCGGCCGGGAGACCCAGTACTTC,CASSLSSGRETQYF
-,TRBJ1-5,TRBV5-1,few,TGCGCCAGCAGCTTCGGTAGGGATCAGCCCCAGCATTTT,CASSFGRDQPQHF
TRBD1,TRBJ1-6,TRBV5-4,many,TGTGCCAGCAGCTCAAGGACAGGGCCTAATTCACCCCTCCACTTT,CASSSRTGPNSPLHF
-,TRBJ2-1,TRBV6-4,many,TGTGCCAGCAGTGTAATTAAGGGGGACGGATTATACAATGAGCAGTTCTTC,CASSVIKGDGLYNEQFF
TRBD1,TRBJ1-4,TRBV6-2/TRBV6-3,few,TGTGCCAGCAGGGAGAAGTTCCTCGGACAGGGAAGGGAAAAACTGTTTTTT,CASREKFLGQGREKLFF
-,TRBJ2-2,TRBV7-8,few,TGTGCCACTCCGGGAAGAGCGAACACCGGGGAGCTGTTTTTT,CATPGRANTGELFF
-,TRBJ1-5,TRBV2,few,TGTGCCAGCAGCGTCCCCGACAGCAATCAGCCCCAGCATTTT,CASSVPDSNQPQHF
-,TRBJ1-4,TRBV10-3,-,TGTGCCATCAGTGACGGTGTAGGTAATGAAAAACTGTTTTTT,CAISDGVGNEKLFF
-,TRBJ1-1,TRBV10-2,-,TGCGCCAGCAGTGATGCGAACACTGAAGCTTTCTTT,CASSDANTEAFF
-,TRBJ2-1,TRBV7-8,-,TGTGCCAGCAGCCCTACTGAAGCCTTGGGGCGCAATGAGCAGTTCTTC,CASSPTEALGRNEQFF
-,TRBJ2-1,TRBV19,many,TGTGCCAGTAGCCTGCGTTCCGGCAATGAGCAGTTCTTC,CASSLRSGNEQFF
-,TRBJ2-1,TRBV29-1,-,TGCAGCGTTGATTTCGGGGTGGGGGAAGCAAACAATGAGCAGTTCTTC,CSVDFGVGEANNEQFF
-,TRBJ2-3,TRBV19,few,TGTGCCAGTAGTATAGGGACCCTATTGACAGATACGCAGTATTTT,CASSIGTLLTDTQYF
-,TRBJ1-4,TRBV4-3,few,TGCGCCAGCAGCCAAGGGCACAGCTATAATGAAAAACTGTTTTTT,CASSQGHSYNEKLFF
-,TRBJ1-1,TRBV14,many,TGTGCCAGCAGCCAATTAGACAGAGCGAACACTGAAGCTTTCTTT,CASSQLDRANTEAFF
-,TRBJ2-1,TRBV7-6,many,TGTGCCAGCAGACCAATTGGGGCTAGGACCTACAATGAGCAGTTCTTC,CASRPIGARTYNEQFF
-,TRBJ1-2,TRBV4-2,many,TGTGCCAGCAGCCAAGGAATCGACAGCTTAAACTATGGCTACACCTTC,CASSQGIDSLNYGYTF
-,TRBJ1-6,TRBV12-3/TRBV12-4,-,TGTGCCAGCAATCAAAACTCCTATAATTCACCCCTCCACTTT,CASNQNSYNSPLHF
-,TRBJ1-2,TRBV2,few,TGTGCCAGCAGGGAGCCGGAACCCTATGGCTACACCTTC,CASREPEPYGYTF